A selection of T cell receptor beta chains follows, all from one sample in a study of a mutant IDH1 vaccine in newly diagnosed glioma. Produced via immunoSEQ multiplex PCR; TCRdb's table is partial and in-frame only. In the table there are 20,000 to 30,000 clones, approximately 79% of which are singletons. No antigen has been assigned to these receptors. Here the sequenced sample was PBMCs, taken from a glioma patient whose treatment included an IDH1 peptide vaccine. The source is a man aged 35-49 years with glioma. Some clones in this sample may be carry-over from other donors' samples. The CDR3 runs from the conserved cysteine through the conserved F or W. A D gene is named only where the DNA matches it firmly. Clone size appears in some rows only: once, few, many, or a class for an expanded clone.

CDR3aa: CASRLGGGPETQYF; CDR3nt: TGTGCCAGCAGATTAGGGGGCGGGCCTGAGACCCAGTACTTC; abundance: -; d_gene: TRBD1; j_gene: TRBJ2-5; v_gene: TRBV2
CDR3aa: CASSLFSGGTGTTEAFF; CDR3nt: TGCGCCAGCAGTCTATTTTCCGGCGGGACAGGGACCACTGAAGCTTTCTTT; abundance: -; d_gene: TRBD1; j_gene: TRBJ1-1; v_gene: TRBV10-2
CDR3aa: CASSSPGDTQYF; CDR3nt: TGTGCCAGCAGTTCACCTGGAGATACGCAGTATTTT; abundance: -; d_gene: -; j_gene: TRBJ2-3; v_gene: TRBV6-5
CDR3aa: CASSVGRSDKLFF; CDR3nt: TGTGCCAGCAGCGTAGGAAGATCCGATAAACTGTTTTTT; abundance: -; d_gene: -; j_gene: TRBJ1-4; v_gene: TRBV9
CDR3aa: CASSLAGTGSNEQFF; CDR3nt: TGTGCCAGCAGCTTGGCTGGGACTGGGTCCAATGAGCAGTTCTTC; abundance: -; d_gene: -; j_gene: TRBJ2-1; v_gene: TRBV5-6
CDR3aa: CAISEPGLAGSEFF; CDR3nt: TGTGCCATCAGTGAGCCGGGACTAGCGGGGAGTGAGTTCTTC; abundance: -; d_gene: TRBD2; j_gene: TRBJ2-1; v_gene: TRBV10-3
CDR3aa: CASSVVASTYEQYF; CDR3nt: TGTGCCAGCAGCGTAGTGGCTTCAACCTACGAGCAGTACTTC; abundance: -; d_gene: -; j_gene: TRBJ2-7; v_gene: TRBV9
CDR3aa: CASTPDFASSYEQYF; CDR3nt: TGTGCCAGCACTCCGGACTTTGCAAGCTCCTACGAGCAGTACTTC; abundance: -; d_gene: -; j_gene: TRBJ2-7; v_gene: TRBV2
CDR3aa: CAWSVRGLNSPLHF; CDR3nt: TGTGCCTGGAGTGTACGGGGTCTCAATTCACCCCTCCACTTT; abundance: once; d_gene: -; j_gene: TRBJ1-6; v_gene: TRBV30
CDR3aa: CASSLHTGGGYGYTF; CDR3nt: TGTGCCAGCAGCTTACACACAGGGGGCGGTTATGGCTACACCTTC; abundance: -; d_gene: TRBD1; j_gene: TRBJ1-2; v_gene: TRBV7-2
CDR3aa: CASSLNGGQNTEAFF; CDR3nt: TGTGCCAGCAGTTTAAACGGGGGGCAAAACACTGAAGCTTTCTTT; abundance: -; d_gene: -; j_gene: TRBJ1-1; v_gene: TRBV28